Below, one T cell receptor beta chain is given with its context. Trimming pared 3 bases from V and 7 bases from J, leaving 16 bases between. This CDR3 region has 13 residues. Germline CDR1 DFQATT, CDR2 SNEGSKA (reference sequence). The method was immunoSEQ multiplex PCR; TCRdb's version includes in-frame clones alone and lacks a portion of them. The data hold approximately 110,000 clones, with around 89% observed a single time. The sample belongs to a study of T cell responses to AZD1222 COVID-19 vaccine. The V gene is TRBV20-1, the J gene TRBJ2-7, with D perhaps TRBD1 (6 bases). The sequence derives from an adult in good health. Sequencing used peripheral blood, obtained on day 0 of AZD1222 vaccination. CDR3 coding DNA: TGCAGTGCTAGTGTGGGGGCAGAAAGGGAGCAGTACTTC. It specifies CSASVGAEREQYF.